The 7 T cell receptor beta chains listed next were all sequenced from one sample in a study of human T cells and chemical hapten exposure. MiXCR, run by TCRdb on the RACE reads, gives a single entry per CDR3 protein. Of about 120,000 distinct CDR3 sequences listed, about 11% are singletons. The time point here: patch test 3, about 24 weeks after DPC sensitization. Treatment defined: therapeutic diphenylcyclopropenone sensitization with weekly scalp DPC. The sequencing here drew on whole blood, taken in connection with sensitization to the hapten diphenylcyclopropenone (DPC). The receptors originated from a woman aged 45-65 years with alopecia areata. Some clones in this sample may be carry-over from other donors' samples.

This clonotype was observed a handful of times. V and J are TRBV21-1 and TRBJ2-7; the listed D gene, TRBD2, was not tested against the DNA. TRBV21-1 is a documented pseudogene. The CDR3 is made up of 17 amino acids. The CDR3 sequence: CASSKEGDSKGAYEQYF. CDR3 in DNA: TGTGCCAGCAGCAAAGAAGGAGACTCGAAGGGAGCCTACGAGCAGTACTTC.

This clonotype occurred a few times. This chain uses TRBV5-1 with TRBJ2-3, with a weak D call TRBD2 (6 bases). CDR3 length: 15 amino acids. Between the trimmed V and J ends, which lost 4 bases and 2 bases, there was a span of 14 bases. CDR1 SGHRS and CDR2 YFSETQ come from the germline V gene. CDR3: CASSPLSGYTDTQYF. Here the CDR3 DNA reads TGCGCCAGCAGCCCGCTTAGCGGCTACACAGATACGCAGTATTTT.

The DNA for the CDR3 is TGTGCCAGCTCCCAGGGACAGTCCAATCAGCCCCAGCATTTT. This encodes CASSQGQSNQPQHF. V and J are TRBV18 and TRBJ1-5, with 7 bases fitting TRBD1. Germline V gene sequence: CDR1 KGHSH, CDR2 LQKENI. The CDR3 consists of 14 residues. With 6 bases clipped from V and 3 bases from J, the junction kept 5 bases outside the gene matches.

The gene calls are TRBV29-1 and TRBJ2-1; D is unclear. Trimming removed 2 bases from V and 2 bases from J, with 10 bases in between. The germline V gene has CDR1 SQVTM and CDR2 ANQGSEA. The CDR3 sequence is 14 residues long. CDR3 DNA sequence: TGCAGCGTTGAACCGGAGAGAACCTACAATGAGCAGTTCTTC. It codes for CSVEPERTYNEQFF.

This clonotype was seen more than once but under ten times. The gene calls are TRBV6-2 or TRBV6-3 and TRBJ2-3, with D tentatively TRBD2 (5 bases). CDR1 and CDR2 from the germline V gene are MNHEY and SVGEGT. The V gene lost 5 bases and the J gene lost 2 bases, with 17 bases spanning the gap. CDR3 length: 16 residues. The CDR3 protein is CASSPPVGAVTDTQYF. CDR3 coding DNA: TGTGCCAGCAGTCCCCCCGTTGGAGCGGTCACAGATACGCAGTATTTT.

The rearrangement joins TRBV27 to TRBJ1-1, with 7 bases matching TRBD1. Germline CDR1 MNHEY, CDR2 SMNVEV (reference sequence). Trimming removed 3 bases from V and 2 bases from J; junction bases left unmatched: 21. The CDR3 totals 20 residues. CDR3 sequence (DNA): TGTGCCAGCAGTTTGTCTATCTGGGGACAGCGGTTAACCCCCAACACTGAAGCTTTCTTT. Its protein product is CASSLSIWGQRLTPNTEAFF.

The genes are TRBV7-3 and TRBJ2-3, with D possibly matching TRBD2 (7 bases). Germline assignment: CDR1 SGHTA and CDR2 FQGTGA. The CDR3 covers 15 residues. Trimming cost V 2 bases and J 5 bases, with 14 bases left between them. The CDR3 here is CASSLGGGLGDTQYF. The CDR3 DNA follows: TGTGCCAGCAGCTTAGGGGGGGGGCTTGGAGATACGCAGTATTTT.